This T cell receptor (beta chain) was captured by sequencing in a study of blood T cell repertoires in COVID-19. Original processing notes: Amplified reference gene primers provided the basis for estimating nucleated cell counts. Method: immunoSEQ multiplex PCR; TCRdb's copy keeps in-frame clones and lacks some. The V and J calls and clone size come from that table; D and trimming were worked out from the DNA. The data hold 75,000 to 100,000 clones, with roughly 89% observed a single time. Germline lookup yields CDR1 LGHDT and CDR2 YNNKEL (reference sequence). The V and J ends lost 0 bases and 7 bases respectively, with 7 bases between them. CDR3 size: 13 residues.

Sequencing input: peripheral blood. V is TRBV3-1 (or the pseudogene TRBV3-2) and J is TRBJ2-1; D unclear. The receptor was derived from a man in his 60s with acute or convalescent COVID-19. This CDR3 is CASSQDRRNEQFF. CDR3 DNA: TGTGCCAGCAGCCAAGATCGGCGGAATGAGCAGTTCTTC.